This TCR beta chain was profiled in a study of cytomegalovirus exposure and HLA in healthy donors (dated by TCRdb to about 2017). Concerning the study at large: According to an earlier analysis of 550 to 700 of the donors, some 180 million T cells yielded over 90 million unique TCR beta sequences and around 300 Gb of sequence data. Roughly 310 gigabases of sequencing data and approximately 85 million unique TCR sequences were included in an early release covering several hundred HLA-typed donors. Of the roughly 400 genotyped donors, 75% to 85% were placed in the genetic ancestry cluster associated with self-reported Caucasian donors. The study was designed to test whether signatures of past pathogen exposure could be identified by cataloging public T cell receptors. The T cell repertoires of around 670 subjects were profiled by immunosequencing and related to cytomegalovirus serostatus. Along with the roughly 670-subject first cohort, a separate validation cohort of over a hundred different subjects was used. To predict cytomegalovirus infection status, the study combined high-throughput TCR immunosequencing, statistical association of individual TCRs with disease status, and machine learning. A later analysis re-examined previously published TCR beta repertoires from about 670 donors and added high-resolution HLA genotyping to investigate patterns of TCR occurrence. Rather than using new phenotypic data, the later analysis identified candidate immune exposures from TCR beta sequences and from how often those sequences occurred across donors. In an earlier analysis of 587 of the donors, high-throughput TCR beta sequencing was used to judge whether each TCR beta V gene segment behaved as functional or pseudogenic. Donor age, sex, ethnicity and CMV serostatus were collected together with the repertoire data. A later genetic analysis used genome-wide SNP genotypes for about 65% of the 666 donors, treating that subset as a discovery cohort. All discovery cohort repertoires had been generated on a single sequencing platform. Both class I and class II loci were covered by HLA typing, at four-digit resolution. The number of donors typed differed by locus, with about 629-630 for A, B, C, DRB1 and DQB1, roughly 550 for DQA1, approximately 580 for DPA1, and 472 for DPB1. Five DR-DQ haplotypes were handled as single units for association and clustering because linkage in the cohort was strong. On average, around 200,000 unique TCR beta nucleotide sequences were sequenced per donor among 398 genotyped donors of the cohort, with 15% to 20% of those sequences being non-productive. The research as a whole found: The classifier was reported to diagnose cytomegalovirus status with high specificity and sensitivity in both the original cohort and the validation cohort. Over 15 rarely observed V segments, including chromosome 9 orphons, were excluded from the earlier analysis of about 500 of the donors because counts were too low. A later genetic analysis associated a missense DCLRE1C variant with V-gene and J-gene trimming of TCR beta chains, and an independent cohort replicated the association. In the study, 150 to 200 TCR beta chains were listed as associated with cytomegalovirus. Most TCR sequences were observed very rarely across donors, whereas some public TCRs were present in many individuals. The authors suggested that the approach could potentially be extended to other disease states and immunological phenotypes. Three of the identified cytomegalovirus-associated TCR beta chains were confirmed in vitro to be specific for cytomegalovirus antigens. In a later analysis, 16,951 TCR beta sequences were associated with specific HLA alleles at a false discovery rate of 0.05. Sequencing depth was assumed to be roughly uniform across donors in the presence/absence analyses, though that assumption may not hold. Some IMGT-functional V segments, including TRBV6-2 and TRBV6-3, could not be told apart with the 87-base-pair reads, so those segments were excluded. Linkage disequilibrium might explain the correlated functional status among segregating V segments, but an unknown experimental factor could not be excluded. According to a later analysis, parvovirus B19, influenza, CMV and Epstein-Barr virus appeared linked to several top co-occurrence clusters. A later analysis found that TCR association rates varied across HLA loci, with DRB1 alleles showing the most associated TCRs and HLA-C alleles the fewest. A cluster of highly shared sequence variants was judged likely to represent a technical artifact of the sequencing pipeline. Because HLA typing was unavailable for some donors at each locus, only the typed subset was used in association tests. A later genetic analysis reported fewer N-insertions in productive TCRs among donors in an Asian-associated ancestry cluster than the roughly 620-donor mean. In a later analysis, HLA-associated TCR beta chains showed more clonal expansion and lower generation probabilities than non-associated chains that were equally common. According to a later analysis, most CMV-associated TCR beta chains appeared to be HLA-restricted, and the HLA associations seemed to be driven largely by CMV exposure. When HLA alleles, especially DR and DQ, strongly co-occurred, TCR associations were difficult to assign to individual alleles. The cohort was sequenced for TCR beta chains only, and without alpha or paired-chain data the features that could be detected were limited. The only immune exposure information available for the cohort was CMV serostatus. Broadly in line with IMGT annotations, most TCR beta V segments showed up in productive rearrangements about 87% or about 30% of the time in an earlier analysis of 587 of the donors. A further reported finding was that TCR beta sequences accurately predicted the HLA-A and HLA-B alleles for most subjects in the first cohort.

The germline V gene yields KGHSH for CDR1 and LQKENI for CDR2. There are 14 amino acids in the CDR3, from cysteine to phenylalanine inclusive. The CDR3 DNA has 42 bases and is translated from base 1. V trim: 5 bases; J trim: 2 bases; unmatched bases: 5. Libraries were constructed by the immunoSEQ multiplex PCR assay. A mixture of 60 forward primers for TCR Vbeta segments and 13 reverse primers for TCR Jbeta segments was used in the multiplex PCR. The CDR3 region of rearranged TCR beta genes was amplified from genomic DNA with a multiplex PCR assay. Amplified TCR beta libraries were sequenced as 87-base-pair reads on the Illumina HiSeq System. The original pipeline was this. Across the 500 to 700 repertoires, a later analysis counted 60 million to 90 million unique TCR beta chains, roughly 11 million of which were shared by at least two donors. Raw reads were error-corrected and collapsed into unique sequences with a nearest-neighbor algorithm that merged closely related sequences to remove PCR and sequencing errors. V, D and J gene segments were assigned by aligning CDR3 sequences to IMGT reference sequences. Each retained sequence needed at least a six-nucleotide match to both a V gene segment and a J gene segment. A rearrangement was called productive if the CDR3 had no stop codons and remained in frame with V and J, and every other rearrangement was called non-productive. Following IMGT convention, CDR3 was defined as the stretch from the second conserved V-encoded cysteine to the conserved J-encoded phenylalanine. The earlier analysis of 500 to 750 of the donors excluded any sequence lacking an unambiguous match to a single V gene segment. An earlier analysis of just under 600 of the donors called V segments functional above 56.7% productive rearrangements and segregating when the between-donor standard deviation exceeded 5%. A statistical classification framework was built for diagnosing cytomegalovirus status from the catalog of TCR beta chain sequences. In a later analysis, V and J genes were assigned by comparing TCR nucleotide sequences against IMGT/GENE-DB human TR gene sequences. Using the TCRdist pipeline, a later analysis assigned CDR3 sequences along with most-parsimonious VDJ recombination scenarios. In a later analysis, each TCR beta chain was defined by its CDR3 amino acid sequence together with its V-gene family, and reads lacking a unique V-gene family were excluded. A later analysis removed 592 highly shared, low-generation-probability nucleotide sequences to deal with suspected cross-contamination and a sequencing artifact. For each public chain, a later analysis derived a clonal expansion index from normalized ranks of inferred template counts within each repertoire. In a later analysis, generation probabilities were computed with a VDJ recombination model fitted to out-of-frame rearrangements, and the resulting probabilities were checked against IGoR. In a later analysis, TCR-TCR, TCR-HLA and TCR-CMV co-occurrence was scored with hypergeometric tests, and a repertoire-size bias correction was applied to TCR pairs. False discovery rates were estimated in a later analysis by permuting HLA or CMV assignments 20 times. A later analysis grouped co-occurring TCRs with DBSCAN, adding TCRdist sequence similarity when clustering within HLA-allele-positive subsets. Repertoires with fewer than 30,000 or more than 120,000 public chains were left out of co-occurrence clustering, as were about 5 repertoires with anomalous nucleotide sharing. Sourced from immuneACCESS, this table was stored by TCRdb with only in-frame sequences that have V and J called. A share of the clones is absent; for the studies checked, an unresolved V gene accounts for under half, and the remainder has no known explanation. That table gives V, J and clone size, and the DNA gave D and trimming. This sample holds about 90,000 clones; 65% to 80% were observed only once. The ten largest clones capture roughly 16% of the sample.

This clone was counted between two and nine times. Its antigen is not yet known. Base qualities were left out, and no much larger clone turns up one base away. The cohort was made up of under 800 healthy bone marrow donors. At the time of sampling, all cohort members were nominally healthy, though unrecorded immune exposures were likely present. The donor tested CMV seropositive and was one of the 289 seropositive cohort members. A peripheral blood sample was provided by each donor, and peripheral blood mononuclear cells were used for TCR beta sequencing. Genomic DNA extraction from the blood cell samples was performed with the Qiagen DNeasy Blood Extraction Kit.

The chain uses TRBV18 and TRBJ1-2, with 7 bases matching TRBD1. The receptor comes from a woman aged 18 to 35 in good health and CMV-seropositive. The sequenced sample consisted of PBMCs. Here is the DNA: TGTGCCAGCTCATTGGGACAGCTAAACTATGGCTACACCTTC. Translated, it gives CASSLGQLNYGYTF.